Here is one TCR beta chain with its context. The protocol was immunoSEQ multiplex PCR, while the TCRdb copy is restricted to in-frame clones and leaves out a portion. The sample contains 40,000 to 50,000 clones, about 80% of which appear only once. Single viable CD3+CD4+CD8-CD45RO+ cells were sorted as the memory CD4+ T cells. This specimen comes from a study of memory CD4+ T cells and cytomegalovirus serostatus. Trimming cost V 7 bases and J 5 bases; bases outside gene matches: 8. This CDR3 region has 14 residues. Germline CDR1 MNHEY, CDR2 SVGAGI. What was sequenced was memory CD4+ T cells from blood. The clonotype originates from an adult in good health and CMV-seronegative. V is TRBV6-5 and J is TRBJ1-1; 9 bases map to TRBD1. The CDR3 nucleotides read TGTGCCAGCAAAAGAACAGGGGGCGCGACTGAAGCTTTCTTT. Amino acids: CASKRTGGATEAFF.